The rows below give T cell receptor beta chains drawn from one sample of a study of T-cell memory formation after mild COVID-19. TCRdb used MiXCR to reprocess the 5' RACE reads, holding one entry per CDR3 protein. The sample consists of a few hundred thousand distinct CDR3 sequences, roughly an eighth of them appearing once. The sample taken for sequencing was PBMCs or a T cell subset sorted from them (not recorded which). The receptors originated from a young man who had mild COVID-19 (a few samples of this study predate the infection). Cell type and time point are not known. Both conserved end residues are part of each CDR3. The D gene is left open where the match is weak. Only some rows state a clone size, as once, few, many or a class for expanded clones.

J gene,clone size,V gene,D gene,CDR3 DNA,CDR3 protein
TRBJ1-5,many,TRBV6-6,.,TGTGCCAGCAGTTACGACTCGTCGGTCCAGCCCCAGCATTTT,CASSYDSSVQPQHF
TRBJ1-1,.,TRBV5-1,.,TGCGCCAGCAGCTCGGACGGGTGGGTGGGGACTGAAGCTTTCTTT,CASSSDGWVGTEAFF
TRBJ2-1,.,TRBV14,TRBD1,TGTGCCAGCAGCCAACTCCGGGACAGGGGTTACAATGAGCAGTTCTTC,CASSQLRDRGYNEQFF
TRBJ2-5,.,TRBV7-9,.,TGTGCCAGCAGCTTAAGCGGTGCGGCGACCCAGTACTTC,CASSLSGAATQYF
TRBJ1-6,.,TRBV15,.,TGTGCCACCAGCAGATCAGGGAATTCACCCCTCCACTTT,CATSRSGNSPLHF
TRBJ2-1,few,TRBV2,.,TGTGCCAGCAGTGCAGGCCGGCAGTTCTTC,CASSAGRQFF
TRBJ2-2,.,TRBV6-2/TRBV6-3,.,TGTGCCACTCAATGGCAGAACACCGGGGAGCTGTTTTTT,CATQWQNTGELFF
TRBJ1-5,few,TRBV6-6,.,TGTGCCAGCAATCTAACCCCGGGACAGCCCCAGCATTTT,CASNLTPGQPQHF
TRBJ2-3,.,TRBV18,.,TGTGCCAGCTCACCAATGGTAGCTCGAGGCACAGATACGCAGTATTTT,CASSPMVARGTDTQYF
TRBJ2-5,.,TRBV7-9,.,TGTGCCAGCAGCGATCGCGCATACCAAGAGACCCAGTACTTC,CASSDRAYQETQYF
TRBJ2-1,many,TRBV7-6,.,TGTGCCAGCAGCTTAGCGATGGGGACTGAGCAGTTCTTC,CASSLAMGTEQFF